These 11 T cell receptor beta chains share one sample of origin, sequenced in a study of graft-versus-host responses after intestinal transplantation. These TCRs' antigens remain unknown. Here immunoSEQ multiplex PCR was the method, and the copy in TCRdb shows in-frame clones only, minus some. Here the sample spans more than 80,000 clones, less than 90% being singletons. The sample in question was unstimulated CD8+ T cells sorted from spleen or lymph node cells, obtained before intestinal transplant. The receptors stem from a human donor who received an intestinal transplant.

The rearrangement links TRBV9 to TRBJ2-1; D gene uncertain. V lost 0 bases and J 8 bases, leaving 6 bases between the germline ends. The CDR3 runs to 12 residues. In germline, CDR1 is SGDLS, CDR2 YYNGEE. The CDR3 is CASSVAMDEQFF. In nucleotides, the CDR3 is TGTGCCAGCAGCGTAGCAATGGATGAGCAGTTCTTC.

The rearrangement links TRBV2 to TRBJ1-6, with TRBD1 matching over 7 bases. The CDR3 spans 19 residues. After removal of 3 bases from V and 6 bases from J, the junction contained 17 bases not matched to a gene. Germline V gene sequence: CDR1 SNHLY, CDR2 FYNNEI. Here the CDR3 reads CASSDGWLADRVGNSPLHF. CDR3 nucleotide sequence: TGTGCCAGCAGTGATGGATGGTTGGCTGACAGGGTTGGTAATTCACCCCTCCACTTT.

The chain couples TRBV2 to TRBJ2-5; weak D call: TRBD2 (5 bases). This CDR3 spans 16 amino acids. V was clipped by 5 bases and J by 3 bases, with 19 bases between them. Germline lookup yields CDR1 SNHLY and CDR2 FYNNEI. Here the CDR3 reads CASSPLVLAGEETQYF. For the CDR3, the DNA is TGTGCCAGCAGTCCCCTCGTCCTAGCAGGAGAAGAGACCCAGTACTTC.

The chain uses TRBV10-3 and TRBJ1-1, with 7 bases identical to TRBD1. There are 13 residues in the CDR3. The J segment lost 3 bases and the V segment lost 6 bases, leaving 4 bases of the junction unmatched. Per germline, CDR1 ENHRY and CDR2 SYGVKD. The CDR3 protein is CAIRGTEDTEAFF. In DNA form, the CDR3 reads TGTGCCATCAGGGGGACAGAAGACACTGAAGCTTTCTTT.

This chain links TRBV6-5 with TRBJ1-2, with D possibly being TRBD1 (6 bases). Germline CDR1 and CDR2: MNHEY and SVGAGI. The V and J ends lost 5 bases and 8 bases respectively, with 18 bases between them. The CDR3 spans 14 residues. The CDR3 region has the DNA TGTGCCAGCAGTAATACCGGGACAATCAACGGCTACACCTTC. This codes for CASSNTGTINGYTF.

The chain combines TRBV4-1 with TRBJ1-2, with a tentative D call TRBD1 (5 bases). V was pared by 3 bases and J by 3 bases, with 8 bases between. Germline V gene lookup returns CDR1 MGHRA and CDR2 YSYEKL. The CDR3 spans 13 residues. CDR3 nucleotide sequence: TGCGCCAGCAGCCAGGTAGGGGACTATGGCTACACCTTC. Translating it yields CASSQVGDYGYTF.

This clone was recorded once. The genes are TRBV6-5 and TRBJ2-2, with 11 bases lining up with TRBD1. Trimming at V came to 2 bases and at J to 5 bases, leaving 4 bases not matched to a gene. CDR3 size: 16 residues. Germline V gene sequence: CDR1 MNHEY, CDR2 SVGAGI. DNA of the CDR3: TGTGCCAGCAGTTACGGGACAGGGGGTGGGACCGGGGAGCTGTTTTTT. This codes for CASSYGTGGGTGELFF.

The chain employs TRBV4-1 and TRBJ2-7; 12 positions match TRBD1. CDR1 and CDR2 from the germline V gene are MGHRA and YSYEKL. With 4 bases clipped from V and 0 bases from J, the junction kept 10 bases outside the gene matches. The CDR3 consists of 18 residues. CDR3 in amino acids: CASSPFGTGGPRSYEQYF. The CDR3 DNA reads as TGCGCCAGCAGCCCCTTTGGGACAGGGGGCCCGCGCTCCTACGAGCAGTACTTC.

V gene TRBV12-5 combines with J gene TRBJ2-5; D remains unclear. CDR3 size: 16 residues. The V gene lost 2 bases and the J gene lost 2 bases, with 15 bases spanning the gap. The germline V gene encodes CDR1 LGHNT and CDR2 FRNRAP. CDR3 in DNA: TGTGCTAGTGGTTTGTGCAAGGGCTGGGGACAAGAGACCCAGTACTTC. This encodes CASGLCKGWGQETQYF.

This clone was counted a single time. The chain carries TRBV6-6 and TRBJ2-3; 7 bases match TRBD1. This CDR3 region has 12 residues. Germline V gene lookup returns CDR1 MNHNY and CDR2 SVGAGI (reference sequence). V gave up 5 bases and J gave up 9 bases; unmatched junction bases: 5. The CDR3 DNA sequence: TGTGCCAGCAGTACCCAGGGGGACACGCAGTATTTT. Protein: CASSTQGDTQYF.

The V call is TRBV6-4, the J call TRBJ2-3; D uncertain. This CDR3 is built from 13 residues. Trimming pared 5 bases from V and 0 bases from J, leaving 6 bases between. CDR1 is MRHNA, CDR2 SNTAGT, per germline. The DNA for the CDR3 is TGTGCCAGCAGTTACGCTAGCACAGATACGCAGTATTTT. Translating it yields CASSYASTDTQYF.